This TCR beta chain was sequenced for a study of cytomegalovirus exposure and HLA in healthy donors. Each donor was nominally healthy when sampled (though unrecorded immune exposures were likely). PCR involved 60 Vbeta and 13 Jbeta primers. Produced via immunoSEQ multiplex PCR; TCRdb's table is partial and in-frame only. The repertoire has approximately 150,000 clones, approximately 65% of them found once; the top ten carry 6.5%. This sequence was found in an older woman in good health and CMV-seronegative. Sequencing input: PBMCs.

CDR3 sequence reads: CASSPSRTGEQYF. The CDR3 nucleotides are TGTGCCAGCAGCCCCTCCCGGACAGGGGAGCAGTACTTC. The chain recombines TRBV6-5 with TRBJ2-7; 8 bases map to TRBD1. There are 13 residues in the CDR3. With V trimmed by 6 bases and J by 7 bases, 8 bases remained unmatched. Germline CDR1 MNHEY, CDR2 SVGAGI.